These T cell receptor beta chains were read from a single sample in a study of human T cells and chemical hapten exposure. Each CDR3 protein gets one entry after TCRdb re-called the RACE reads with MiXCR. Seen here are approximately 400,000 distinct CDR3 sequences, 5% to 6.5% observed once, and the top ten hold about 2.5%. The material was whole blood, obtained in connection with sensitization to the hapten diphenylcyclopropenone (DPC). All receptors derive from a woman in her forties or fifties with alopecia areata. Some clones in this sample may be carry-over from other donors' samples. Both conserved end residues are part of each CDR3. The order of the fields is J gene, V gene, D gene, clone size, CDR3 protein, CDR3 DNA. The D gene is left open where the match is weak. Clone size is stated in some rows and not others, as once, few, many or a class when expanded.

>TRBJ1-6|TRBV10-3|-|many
CAISQTDLNSPLHF
TGTGCCATCAGCCAGACAGATCTTAATTCACCCCTCCACTTT
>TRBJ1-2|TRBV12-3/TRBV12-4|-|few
CASSSLGAGYTF
TGTGCCAGCAGTTCACTCGGGGCTGGCTACACCTTC
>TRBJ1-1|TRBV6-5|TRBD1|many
CASSQGALTEAFF
TGTGCCAGCAGTCAGGGGGCGCTCACTGAAGCTTTCTTT
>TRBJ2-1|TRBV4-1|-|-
CASSQAPDYLYNEQFF
TGCGCCAGCAGCCAAGCCCCGGACTACCTTTACAATGAGCAGTTCTTC
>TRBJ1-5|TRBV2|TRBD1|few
CASSDRAGQGGSQPQHF
TGTGCCAGCAGTGATCGAGCCGGACAGGGGGGGAGCCAGCCCCAGCATTTT
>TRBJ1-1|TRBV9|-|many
CASSVEKGNTEAFF
TGTGCCAGCAGCGTCGAAAAGGGAAACACTGAAGCTTTCTTT
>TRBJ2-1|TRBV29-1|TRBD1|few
CSVDPGQGAVNEQFF
TGCAGCGTTGACCCGGGACAGGGGGCCGTAAATGAGCAGTTCTTC
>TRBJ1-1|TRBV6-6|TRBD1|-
CASSLRADRDTEAFF
TGTGCCAGCAGTCTCCGAGCCGACAGGGACACTGAAGCTTTCTTT
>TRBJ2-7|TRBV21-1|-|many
CASSKGGKPATYEQYF
TGTGCCAGCAGCAAAGGGGGAAAGCCAGCCACCTACGAGCAGTACTTC
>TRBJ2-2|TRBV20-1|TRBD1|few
CSALGQGGNTGELFF
TGCAGTGCCCTGGGACAGGGGGGAAACACCGGGGAGCTGTTTTTT
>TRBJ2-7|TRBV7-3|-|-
CASSRGTSTYEQYF
TGTGCCAGCAGCCGCGGGACATCCACCTACGAGCAGTACTTC
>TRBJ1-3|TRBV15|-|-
CATSVQGSGNTIYF
TGTGCCACCAGCGTGCAGGGCTCTGGAAACACCATATATTTT
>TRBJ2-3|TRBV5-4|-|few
CASSLIGQPYRTDTQYF
TGTGCCAGCAGCTTGATAGGTCAACCATATCGCACAGATACGCAGTATTTT
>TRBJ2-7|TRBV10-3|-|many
CAISEGTVSSYEQYF
TGTGCCATCAGTGAGGGGACGGTCAGCTCCTACGAGCAGTACTTC
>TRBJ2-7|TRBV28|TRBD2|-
CATLAGVGEQYF
TGTGCCACCCTAGCGGGAGTAGGCGAGCAGTACTTC
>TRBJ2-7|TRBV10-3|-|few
CAISESGAENEQYF
TGTGCCATCAGTGAGTCGGGGGCAGAAAACGAGCAGTACTTC
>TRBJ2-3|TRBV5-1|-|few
CASSPVGGQVDTQYF
TGCGCCAGCAGCCCCGTGGGGGGGCAGGTAGATACGCAGTATTTT
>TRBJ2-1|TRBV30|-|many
CAWSVRSEQFF
TGTGCCTGGAGTGTACGAAGTGAGCAGTTCTTC
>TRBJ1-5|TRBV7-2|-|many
CASSLAGNHQPQHF
TGTGCCAGCAGCTTAGCCGGGAACCATCAGCCCCAGCATTTT
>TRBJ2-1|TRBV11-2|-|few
CASSSRTDPSSYNEQFF
TGTGCCAGCAGCTCCCGGACGGATCCTAGCTCCTACAATGAGCAGTTCTTC
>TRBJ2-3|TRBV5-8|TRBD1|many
CASSSDRGGIDTQYF
TGTGCCAGCAGCTCTGACAGGGGCGGAATAGATACGCAGTATTTT
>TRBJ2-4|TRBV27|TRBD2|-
CASSLLAGGFYIQYF
TGTGCCAGCAGTTTACTAGCGGGGGGGTTCTACATTCAGTACTTC
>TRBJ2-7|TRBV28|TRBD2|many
CASNPPRGRGDYEQYF
TGTGCCAGCAACCCTCCGCGGGGGAGAGGTGACTACGAGCAGTACTTC
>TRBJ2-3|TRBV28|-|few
CASLSLTDTQYF
TGTGCCAGCCTTTCTCTTACAGATACGCAGTATTTT
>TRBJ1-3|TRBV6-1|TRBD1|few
CASSLEGTGTGNTIYF
TGTGCCAGCAGCCTAGAAGGGACAGGGACTGGAAACACCATATATTTT
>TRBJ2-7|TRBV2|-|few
CAAGTHSYEQYF
TGTGCCGCCGGGACACACTCCTACGAGCAGTACTTC
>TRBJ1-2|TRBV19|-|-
CASSIGAAGGSNYGYTF
TGTGCCAGTAGTATCGGGGCCGCGGGAGGTTCTAACTATGGCTACACCTTC
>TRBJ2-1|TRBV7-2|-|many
CASREGGPYNEQFF
TGTGCCAGCCGAGAGGGAGGCCCCTACAATGAGCAGTTCTTC
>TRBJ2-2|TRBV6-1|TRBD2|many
CASSEVGGGVAGELFF
TGTGCCAGCAGTGAAGTAGGCGGGGGGGTGGCCGGGGAGCTGTTTTTT
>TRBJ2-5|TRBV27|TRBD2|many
CASSFRGVEAQYF
TGTGCCAGCAGTTTTCGGGGGGTGGAGGCCCAGTACTTC
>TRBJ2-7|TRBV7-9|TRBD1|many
CASSSSKGTANSYEQYF
TGTGCCAGCAGCTCAAGCAAGGGGACAGCGAATTCCTACGAGCAGTACTTC
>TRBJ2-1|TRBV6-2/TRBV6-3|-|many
CASSYRPNEQFF
TGTGCCAGCAGTTACAGACCCAATGAGCAGTTCTTC